This TCR beta chain is from a study of T cells expressing NK-cell markers (dated by TCRdb to the early 2020s). In the study overall: Three sorted T-cell subsets (CD3+CD56+NKG2C+, CD3+CD56+NKG2C- and CD3+CD56-NKG2C+) from seven to nine donors had their TCR beta-chain repertoires profiled. All eight donors whose samples were sequenced were randomly selected healthy volunteers, three of them men and five women. Illumina HiSeq 2000/2500, MiSeq or NextSeq was used to sequence libraries as 2 x 150 bp reads. Of the eight sequenced donors, seven were found to be HCMV-seropositive and one was found to be HCMV-seronegative. Points the paper makes about the study in general: In about 6 donors, the dominant CD3+CD56+NKG2C+ clonotypes were found to rank among the top 10 CD8+ clonotypes and to make up 1.0-7.0% of CD8+ T cells. Those dominant clonotypes were again the most abundant among CD3+CD56-NKG2C+ cells in a handful of donors, at 28.3-60.1%. It remained unclear whether the expanded NKG2C-expressing T cell clones were specific for HCMV antigens.

TCRdb names Illumina HiSeq 2000 as the instrument used. TCR beta cDNA libraries were made by 5'RACE template switching that added a universal primer site and unique molecular identifiers. Synthesis of cDNA was primed from the TCR beta constant segment and was followed by two consecutive PCR amplification steps. For the original study's pipeline: MIGEC handled demultiplexing of the reads and grouping by UMI, while MiTCR was used to assemble and quantify clonotypes. To exclude erroneous sequences, only TCR cDNA sequences supported by at least two reads were retained. Downstream repertoire analysis used the tcR package, and clonotypes were matched across fractions by CDR3 nucleotide sequence plus V segment. Antigen specificity was annotated against VDJdb with VDJmatch, allowing one amino acid substitution in CDR3. Reads reprocessed by TCRdb are summarized as one entry per CDR3 protein sequence, and DNA is absent. These V and J calls rely on TCRdb rather than the paper's analysis. The sample table includes tens of thousands of distinct CDR3 sequences. 60% of the sample is held by the ten biggest clonotypes.

HCMV serostatus was determined by detecting HCMV-specific IgG in serum with a commercial ELISA kit. Peripheral blood mononuclear cells were isolated from blood by Ficoll density gradient centrifugation. In the germline V gene, CDR1 corresponds to KGHDR and CDR2 to SFDVKD. The CDR3 runs 12 amino acids, cysteine and phenylalanine included. The record lacks a DNA sequence. Notes on this clonotype: No antigen is known for it.

This receptor was obtained from a woman between 18 and 69 years old in good health. What was sequenced was blood T cells: a sorted CD56 or NKG2C T cell subset, CD4+ or CD8+ T cells, or bulk PBMC T cells (not recorded which). This sequence uses TRBV24-1 and TRBJ2-1; with no DNA, the TCRdb D assignment of TRBD1 cannot be verified. CDR3 sequence: CATGTQGNEQFF.